This T cell receptor beta chain derives from a study of blood T cell repertoires in COVID-19. Looking at the study overall: Sources were T cells, B-cell-depleted T cells, or PBMCs; the material itself was cDNA or gDNA.

Per the original methods: Amplification from reference gene primers served as the basis for estimated nucleated cell counts. Clones were sequenced by immunoSEQ multiplex PCR, and TCRdb holds only the in-frame ones, with some missing. V, J and clone size are those of that table, while D and trimming were read from the DNA. Among 150,000 or so clones listed, around 82% were seen once. The CDR3 has 14 residues. The V end lost 4 bases, the J end lost 3 bases, and 12 bases lay between the germline ends. Germline V gene lookup returns CDR1 SGHAT and CDR2 FQNNGV. This sequence originates from a human donor with acute or convalescent COVID-19. The donor label of this sample is uncertain. The sample comprised peripheral blood. The gene calls are TRBV11-2 and TRBJ1-1, with D possibly matching TRBD1 (6 bases). CDR3 loop: CASSSSYRDTEAFF. The CDR3 bases are TGTGCCAGCAGCTCCTCATACAGGGACACTGAAGCTTTCTTT.